These T cell receptor beta chains were read from a single sample in a study of lymphopenia after photon versus proton radiotherapy. Profiled with immunoSEQ multiplex PCR; TCRdb holds only in-frame clones, not every one. The profile covers about 160,000 clones, with 75% to 90% appearing a single time and less than 6% taken by the ten largest. The starting material was peripheral blood, obtained from a patient treated with photon-based radiotherapy. These receptors came from a man aged 50-59 years with gastric cancer. Both conserved end residues are part of each CDR3. Fields, in order: D gene, J gene, V gene, clone size, CDR3 protein, CDR3 DNA. D genes are given only for firm matches. Only part of the rows carry a size: once, few, many, or a class if the clone is expanded.

D gene: TRBD2; J gene: TRBJ2-7; V gene: TRBV2; clone size: NA; CDR3 protein: CASRPGGGSYEQYF; CDR3 DNA: TGTGCCAGCAGACCCGGCGGGGGCTCCTACGAGCAGTACTTC
D gene: NA; J gene: TRBJ2-1; V gene: TRBV7-3; clone size: few; CDR3 protein: CASSPPGSGLDNEQFF; CDR3 DNA: TGTGCCAGCAGCCCTCCCGGCAGCGGCCTAGACAATGAGCAGTTCTTC
D gene: NA; J gene: TRBJ2-7; V gene: TRBV19; clone size: NA; CDR3 protein: CASSDRSLDEQYF; CDR3 DNA: TGTGCCAGTAGCGACAGGAGTCTCGACGAGCAGTACTTC
D gene: NA; J gene: TRBJ2-7; V gene: TRBV29-1; clone size: NA; CDR3 protein: CSVEESSYEQYF; CDR3 DNA: TGCAGCGTTGAGGAGAGCTCCTACGAGCAGTACTTC
D gene: NA; J gene: TRBJ1-3; V gene: TRBV28; clone size: NA; CDR3 protein: CASILIDGARGNTIYF; CDR3 DNA: TGTGCCAGCATTCTCATAGACGGGGCTCGAGGAAACACCATATATTTT
D gene: NA; J gene: TRBJ1-1; V gene: TRBV2; clone size: NA; CDR3 protein: CASSGQGDTEAFF; CDR3 DNA: TGTGCCAGCAGTGGGCAGGGTGACACTGAAGCTTTCTTT
D gene: TRBD1; J gene: TRBJ2-3; V gene: TRBV4-2; clone size: NA; CDR3 protein: CASSGDREQYF; CDR3 DNA: TGTGCCAGCAGCGGAGACAGGGAGCAGTATTTT
D gene: TRBD1; J gene: TRBJ1-1; V gene: TRBV6-6; clone size: NA; CDR3 protein: CASSYSGTGGLAFF; CDR3 DNA: TGTGCCAGCAGTTACTCGGGGACAGGGGGCTTAGCTTTCTTT
D gene: NA; J gene: TRBJ2-5; V gene: TRBV29-1; clone size: NA; CDR3 protein: CSVEEARAQETQYF; CDR3 DNA: TGCAGCGTTGAAGAAGCCAGGGCTCAAGAGACCCAGTACTTC
D gene: NA; J gene: TRBJ2-3; V gene: TRBV6-6; clone size: NA; CDR3 protein: CASKNWRGEDTQYF; CDR3 DNA: TGTGCCAGCAAAAATTGGAGAGGAGAAGATACGCAGTATTTT
D gene: TRBD2; J gene: TRBJ2-7; V gene: TRBV6-6; clone size: NA; CDR3 protein: CASSPGTSGSYEQYF; CDR3 DNA: TGTGCCAGCAGTCCAGGGACTAGCGGGTCCTACGAGCAGTACTTC
D gene: NA; J gene: TRBJ1-1; V gene: TRBV28; clone size: NA; CDR3 protein: CASSPGTLEAFF; CDR3 DNA: TGTGCCAGCAGTCCTGGGACCCTGGAGGCTTTCTTT
D gene: TRBD1; J gene: TRBJ1-4; V gene: TRBV19; clone size: NA; CDR3 protein: CAAGQGDEKLFF; CDR3 DNA: TGTGCCGCTGGACAGGGGGATGAAAAACTGTTTTTT
D gene: TRBD1; J gene: TRBJ2-7; V gene: TRBV15; clone size: NA; CDR3 protein: CATSRYRGPTYEQYF; CDR3 DNA: TGTGCCACCAGCAGGTACAGGGGCCCCACCTACGAGCAGTACTTC
D gene: TRBD2; J gene: TRBJ2-1; V gene: TRBV9; clone size: NA; CDR3 protein: CASSGTSGRNEQFF; CDR3 DNA: TGTGCCAGCAGCGGGACTAGCGGGAGGAATGAGCAGTTCTTC
D gene: NA; J gene: TRBJ1-2; V gene: TRBV30; clone size: NA; CDR3 protein: CAWSVQAGEYGYTF; CDR3 DNA: TGTGCCTGGAGTGTACAAGCAGGGGAGTATGGCTACACCTTC
D gene: NA; J gene: TRBJ2-7; V gene: TRBV19; clone size: NA; CDR3 protein: CASSSRQAPYEQYF; CDR3 DNA: TGTGCCAGTAGTTCGCGACAGGCCCCCTACGAGCAGTACTTC
D gene: NA; J gene: TRBJ2-5; V gene: TRBV6-6; clone size: NA; CDR3 protein: CASSPSTVQETQYF; CDR3 DNA: TGTGCCAGCAGCCCCTCCACAGTACAAGAGACCCAGTACTTC
D gene: NA; J gene: TRBJ2-3; V gene: TRBV18; clone size: NA; CDR3 protein: CASSKRTDTQYF; CDR3 DNA: TGTGCCAGCTCAAAACGCACAGATACGCAGTATTTT
D gene: TRBD2; J gene: TRBJ2-7; V gene: TRBV10-2; clone size: NA; CDR3 protein: CASSEPPGTSGYEQYF; CDR3 DNA: TGCGCCAGCAGTGAGCCACCGGGGACTAGCGGCTACGAGCAGTACTTC
D gene: NA; J gene: TRBJ1-3; V gene: TRBV25-1; clone size: NA; CDR3 protein: CASSDYYSGNTIYF; CDR3 DNA: TGTGCCAGCAGTGATTATTACTCTGGAAACACCATATATTTT
D gene: NA; J gene: TRBJ1-1; V gene: TRBV6-6; clone size: once; CDR3 protein: CASETGNTEAFF; CDR3 DNA: TGTGCCAGCGAGACAGGGAACACTGAAGCTTTCTTT
D gene: NA; J gene: TRBJ1-4; V gene: TRBV6-5; clone size: once; CDR3 protein: CASSYGGATNEKLFF; CDR3 DNA: TGTGCCAGCAGTTACGGGGGGGCAACTAATGAAAAACTGTTTTTT
D gene: NA; J gene: TRBJ1-2; V gene: TRBV4-2; clone size: few; CDR3 protein: CASSQTTVYGYTF; CDR3 DNA: TGTGCCAGCAGCCAAACGACAGTCTATGGCTACACCTTC
D gene: NA; J gene: TRBJ2-6; V gene: TRBV19; clone size: NA; CDR3 protein: CASNDLSGANVLTF; CDR3 DNA: TGTGCCAGTAATGACCTCTCTGGGGCCAACGTCCTGACTTTC
D gene: NA; J gene: TRBJ1-3; V gene: TRBV6-1; clone size: few; CDR3 protein: CASSDLTGNTIYF; CDR3 DNA: TGTGCCAGCAGTGACTTGACAGGAAACACCATATATTTT
D gene: NA; J gene: TRBJ1-2; V gene: TRBV28; clone size: NA; CDR3 protein: CASLGGALNFGYTF; CDR3 DNA: TGTGCCAGCCTCGGGGGGGCCCTAAACTTCGGCTACACCTTC
D gene: NA; J gene: TRBJ2-5; V gene: TRBV11-3; clone size: few; CDR3 protein: CASSNPSETQYF; CDR3 DNA: TGTGCCAGCAGCAACCCAAGTGAGACCCAGTACTTC
D gene: NA; J gene: TRBJ2-3; V gene: TRBV5-1; clone size: NA; CDR3 protein: CASSLLESGTSTDTQYF; CDR3 DNA: TGCGCCAGCAGCTTGTTGGAGAGTGGGACTAGCACAGATACGCAGTATTTT
D gene: TRBD2; J gene: TRBJ2-2; V gene: TRBV28; clone size: NA; CDR3 protein: CASSSTGEGGELFF; CDR3 DNA: TGTGCCAGCAGTTCGACCGGGGAGGGAGGGGAGCTGTTTTTT
D gene: NA; J gene: TRBJ2-7; V gene: TRBV28; clone size: NA; CDR3 protein: CASSLAPYEQYF; CDR3 DNA: TGTGCCAGCAGCTTAGCCCCCTACGAGCAGTACTTC
D gene: NA; J gene: TRBJ1-1; V gene: TRBV28; clone size: NA; CDR3 protein: CASSLRGAGNTEAFF; CDR3 DNA: TGTGCCAGCAGTTTAAGGGGGGCTGGGAACACTGAAGCTTTCTTT
D gene: NA; J gene: TRBJ1-1; V gene: TRBV18; clone size: NA; CDR3 protein: CASSLYRANTEAFF; CDR3 DNA: TGTGCCAGCTCACTCTACAGGGCCAACACTGAAGCTTTCTTT
D gene: NA; J gene: TRBJ2-7; V gene: TRBV28; clone size: NA; CDR3 protein: CASSLRERTLEQYF; CDR3 DNA: TGTGCCAGCAGTTTACGGGAGCGAACCCTCGAGCAGTACTTC
D gene: TRBD1; J gene: TRBJ1-1; V gene: TRBV7-2; clone size: once; CDR3 protein: CASSWLGTGNTEAFF; CDR3 DNA: TGTGCCAGCAGCTGGCTCGGGACAGGGAACACTGAAGCTTTCTTT
D gene: TRBD2; J gene: TRBJ2-7; V gene: TRBV27; clone size: NA; CDR3 protein: CASSPSRASGEQYF; CDR3 DNA: TGTGCCAGCAGTCCTTCGAGGGCTAGCGGAGAGCAGTACTTC
D gene: NA; J gene: TRBJ1-2; V gene: TRBV27; clone size: NA; CDR3 protein: CASSFNGGNYGYTF; CDR3 DNA: TGTGCCAGCAGTTTTAACGGGGGTAACTATGGCTACACCTTC
D gene: TRBD2; J gene: TRBJ2-5; V gene: TRBV5-5; clone size: NA; CDR3 protein: CASSLGLAGLLEETQYF; CDR3 DNA: TGTGCCAGCAGTCTCGGACTAGCGGGGTTGTTAGAGGAGACCCAGTACTTC
D gene: TRBD1; J gene: TRBJ2-4; V gene: TRBV5-1; clone size: NA; CDR3 protein: CASSADRDDKNIQYF; CDR3 DNA: TGCGCCAGCAGCGCGGACAGGGATGACAAAAACATTCAGTACTTC
D gene: NA; J gene: TRBJ2-1; V gene: TRBV5-4; clone size: NA; CDR3 protein: CASSQTGSYNEQFF; CDR3 DNA: TGTGCCAGCAGCCAAACCGGAAGCTACAATGAGCAGTTCTTC
D gene: NA; J gene: TRBJ1-2; V gene: TRBV28; clone size: NA; CDR3 protein: CASSDTTSYGYTF; CDR3 DNA: TGTGCCAGCAGTGACACAACGAGCTATGGCTACACCTTC
D gene: NA; J gene: TRBJ1-4; V gene: TRBV28; clone size: once; CDR3 protein: CASSSGTEGEKLFF; CDR3 DNA: TGTGCCAGTTCGTCCGGGACGGAAGGTGAAAAACTGTTTTTT
D gene: NA; J gene: TRBJ1-4; V gene: TRBV5-4; clone size: NA; CDR3 protein: CASSQVWQVYEKLFF; CDR3 DNA: TGTGCCAGCAGCCAAGTTTGGCAGGTATATGAAAAACTGTTTTTT
D gene: NA; J gene: TRBJ2-2; V gene: TRBV7-8; clone size: once; CDR3 protein: CASFAGSNTGELFF; CDR3 DNA: TGTGCCAGCTTCGCAGGGTCGAACACCGGGGAGCTGTTTTTT
D gene: TRBD2; J gene: TRBJ2-7; V gene: TRBV7-9; clone size: NA; CDR3 protein: CASSPGTSDYEQYF; CDR3 DNA: TGTGCCAGCAGCCCTGGGACTAGCGATTACGAGCAGTACTTC
D gene: TRBD1; J gene: TRBJ1-4; V gene: TRBV19; clone size: NA; CDR3 protein: CASSRGQGNEKLFF; CDR3 DNA: TGTGCCAGTAGTCGGGGACAGGGGAATGAAAAACTGTTTTTT
D gene: TRBD2; J gene: TRBJ2-7; V gene: TRBV6-1; clone size: NA; CDR3 protein: CASSLAGVVYEQYF; CDR3 DNA: TGTGCCAGCTCCCTAGCGGGAGTGGTCTACGAGCAGTACTTC
D gene: TRBD1; J gene: TRBJ1-5; V gene: TRBV29-1; clone size: few; CDR3 protein: CSVRTGDSNQPQHF; CDR3 DNA: TGCAGCGTCCGGACAGGGGATAGCAATCAGCCCCAGCATTTT
D gene: TRBD1; J gene: TRBJ2-6; V gene: TRBV7-9; clone size: NA; CDR3 protein: CASSSRQGSSGANVLTF; CDR3 DNA: TGTGCCAGCAGCTCCCGACAGGGAAGCTCTGGGGCCAACGTCCTGACTTTC
D gene: TRBD1; J gene: TRBJ1-4; V gene: TRBV5-1; clone size: NA; CDR3 protein: CASSGGGTGSNEKLFF; CDR3 DNA: TGCGCCAGCAGCGGGGGTGGGACAGGCAGTAATGAAAAACTGTTTTTT
D gene: TRBD1; J gene: TRBJ2-7; V gene: TRBV27; clone size: few; CDR3 protein: CASTPGTGGYEQYF; CDR3 DNA: TGTGCCAGCACCCCCGGGACAGGGGGATACGAGCAGTACTTC
D gene: NA; J gene: TRBJ2-3; V gene: TRBV15; clone size: NA; CDR3 protein: CATSRGGGAYTDTQYF; CDR3 DNA: TGTGCCACCAGCAGAGGAGGTGGGGCGTACACAGATACGCAGTATTTT
D gene: TRBD2; J gene: TRBJ2-1; V gene: TRBV9; clone size: NA; CDR3 protein: CASSVRLAGTYNEQFF; CDR3 DNA: TGTGCCAGCAGCGTAAGACTAGCAGGGACCTACAATGAGCAGTTCTTC
D gene: TRBD1; J gene: TRBJ2-3; V gene: TRBV6-1; clone size: NA; CDR3 protein: CASSLGQGPDTQYF; CDR3 DNA: TGTGCCAGCAGCCTGGGACAGGGACCCGATACGCAGTATTTT
D gene: TRBD2; J gene: TRBJ2-7; V gene: TRBV5-6; clone size: NA; CDR3 protein: CASSLDGGSYEQYF; CDR3 DNA: TGTGCCAGCAGCTTGGACGGGGGGTCCTACGAGCAGTACTTC
D gene: TRBD1; J gene: TRBJ2-2; V gene: TRBV29-1; clone size: once; CDR3 protein: CSVSNTGGVTGELFF; CDR3 DNA: TGCAGCGTGTCGAACACAGGGGGCGTCACCGGGGAGCTGTTTTTT
D gene: NA; J gene: TRBJ2-6; V gene: TRBV28; clone size: NA; CDR3 protein: CASSQSTVSGANVLTF; CDR3 DNA: TGTGCCAGCAGCCAATCCACGGTCTCTGGGGCCAACGTCCTGACTTTC
D gene: TRBD1; J gene: TRBJ1-1; V gene: TRBV7-9; clone size: NA; CDR3 protein: CASSLGQGHTEAFF; CDR3 DNA: TGTGCCAGCAGCTTAGGACAGGGACACACTGAAGCTTTCTTT
D gene: TRBD2; J gene: TRBJ2-3; V gene: TRBV4-2; clone size: once; CDR3 protein: CASNPSGAGGDTQYF; CDR3 DNA: TGTGCCAGCAACCCTAGCGGAGCCGGGGGAGATACGCAGTATTTT